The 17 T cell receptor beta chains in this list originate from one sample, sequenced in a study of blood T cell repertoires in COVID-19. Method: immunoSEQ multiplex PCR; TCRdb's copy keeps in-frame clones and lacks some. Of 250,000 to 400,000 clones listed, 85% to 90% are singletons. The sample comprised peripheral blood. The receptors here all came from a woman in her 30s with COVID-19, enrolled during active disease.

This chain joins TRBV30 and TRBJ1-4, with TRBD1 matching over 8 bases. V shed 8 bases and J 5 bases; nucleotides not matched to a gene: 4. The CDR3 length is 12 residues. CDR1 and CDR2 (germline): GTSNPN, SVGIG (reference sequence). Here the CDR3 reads CAVTGGNEKLFF. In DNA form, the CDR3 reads TGTGCCGTTACAGGGGGGAATGAAAAACTGTTTTTT.

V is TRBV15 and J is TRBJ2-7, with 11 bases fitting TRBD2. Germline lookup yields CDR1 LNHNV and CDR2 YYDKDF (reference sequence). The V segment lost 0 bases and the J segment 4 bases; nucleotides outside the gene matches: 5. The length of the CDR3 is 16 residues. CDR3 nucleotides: TGTGCCACCAGCAGAGAGAAACTAGCGGGAGTTTACGAGCAGTACTTC. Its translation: CATSREKLAGVYEQYF.

The CDR3 coding sequence is TGTGCCAGCAGCTCTTTTTGGGAGGAGCAGTACTTC. Residues: CASSSFWEEQYF. The chain combines TRBV7-8 with TRBJ2-7; D might be TRBD2 (5 bases). The CDR3 covers 12 residues. Germline V CDR1 and CDR2: SGHVS, FQNEAQ. Trimming pared 4 bases from V and 7 bases from J, leaving 11 bases between.

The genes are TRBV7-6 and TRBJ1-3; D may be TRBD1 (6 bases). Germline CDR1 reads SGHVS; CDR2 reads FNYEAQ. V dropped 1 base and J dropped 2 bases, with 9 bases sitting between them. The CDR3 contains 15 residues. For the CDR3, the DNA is TGTGCCAGCAGCTTAGAACAGGGAACTGGAAACACCATATATTTT. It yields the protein CASSLEQGTGNTIYF.

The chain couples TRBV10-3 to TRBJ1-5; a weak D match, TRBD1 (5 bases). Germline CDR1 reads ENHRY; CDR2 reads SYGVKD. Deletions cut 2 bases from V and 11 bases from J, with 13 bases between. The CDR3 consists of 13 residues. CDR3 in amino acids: CAISEGQGSAQHF. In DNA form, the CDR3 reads TGTGCCATCAGTGAGGGTCAGGGCAGTGCCCAGCATTTT.

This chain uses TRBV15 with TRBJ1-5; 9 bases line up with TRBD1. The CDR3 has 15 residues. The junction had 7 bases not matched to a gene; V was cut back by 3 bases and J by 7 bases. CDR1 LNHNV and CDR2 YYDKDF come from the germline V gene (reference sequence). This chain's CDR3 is CATSSRDRGRQPQHF. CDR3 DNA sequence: TGTGCCACCAGCAGCAGAGACAGGGGGAGACAGCCCCAGCATTTT.

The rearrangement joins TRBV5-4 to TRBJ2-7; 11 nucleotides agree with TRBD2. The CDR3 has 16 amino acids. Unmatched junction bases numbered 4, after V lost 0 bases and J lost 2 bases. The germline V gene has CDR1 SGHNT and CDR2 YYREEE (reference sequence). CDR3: CASSLGGTSGTYEQYF. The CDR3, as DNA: TGTGCCAGCAGCTTGGGGGGGACTAGCGGCACCTACGAGCAGTACTTC.

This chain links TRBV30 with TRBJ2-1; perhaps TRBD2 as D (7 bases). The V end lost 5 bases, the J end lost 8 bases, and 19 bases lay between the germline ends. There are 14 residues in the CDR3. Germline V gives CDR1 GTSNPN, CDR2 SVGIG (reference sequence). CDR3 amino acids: CAWVWGGPRDEQFF. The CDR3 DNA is TGTGCCTGGGTATGGGGGGGGCCTAGGGATGAGCAGTTCTTC.

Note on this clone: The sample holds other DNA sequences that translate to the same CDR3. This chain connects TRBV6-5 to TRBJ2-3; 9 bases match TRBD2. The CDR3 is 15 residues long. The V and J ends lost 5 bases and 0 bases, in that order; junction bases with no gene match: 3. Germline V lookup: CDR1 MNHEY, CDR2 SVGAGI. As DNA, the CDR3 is TGTGCCAGCAGTCGACTAGCGGCAAGCACAGATACGCAGTATTTT. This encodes CASSRLAASTDTQYF.

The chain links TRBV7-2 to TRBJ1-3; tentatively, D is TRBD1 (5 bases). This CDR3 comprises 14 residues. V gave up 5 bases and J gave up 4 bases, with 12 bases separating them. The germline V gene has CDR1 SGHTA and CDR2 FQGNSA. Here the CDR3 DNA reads TGTGCCAGCAGCCGTCAGGGCACGGGAAACACCATATATTTT. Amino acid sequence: CASSRQGTGNTIYF.

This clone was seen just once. The CDR3 is CASSFASQETQYF. The CDR3 region has the DNA TGCGCCAGCAGCTTCGCGTCTCAAGAGACCCAGTACTTC. The chain joins TRBV5-1 to TRBJ2-5; D remains unclear. V was cut by 2 bases and J by 2 bases, with 7 bases left in between. Germline lookup yields CDR1 SGHRS and CDR2 YFSETQ. CDR3 length: 13 amino acids.

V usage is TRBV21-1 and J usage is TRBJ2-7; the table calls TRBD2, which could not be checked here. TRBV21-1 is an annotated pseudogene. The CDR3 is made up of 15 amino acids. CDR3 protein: CASSKKGLTSGEQYF. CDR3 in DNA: TGTGCCAGCAGCAAAAAGGGACTGACGAGTGGTGAGCAGTACTTC.

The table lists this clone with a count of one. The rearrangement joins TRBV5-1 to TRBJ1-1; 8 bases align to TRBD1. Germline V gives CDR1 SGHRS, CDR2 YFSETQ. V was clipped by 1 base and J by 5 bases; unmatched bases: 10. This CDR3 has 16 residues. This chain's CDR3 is CASSLLIGQGETEAFF. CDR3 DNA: TGCGCCAGCAGCTTGTTGATCGGACAGGGAGAAACTGAAGCTTTCTTT.

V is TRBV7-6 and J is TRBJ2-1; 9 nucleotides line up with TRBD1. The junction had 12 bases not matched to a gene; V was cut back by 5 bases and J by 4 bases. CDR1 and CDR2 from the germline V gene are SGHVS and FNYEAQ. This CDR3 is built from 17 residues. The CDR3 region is CASSRPPGQGPYNEQFF. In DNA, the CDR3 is TGTGCCAGCAGCCGACCACCGGGACAGGGCCCTTACAATGAGCAGTTCTTC.

The CDR3 DNA sequence: TGTGCCTGGGGGGGGCAGGGGTCTGGAAACACCATATATTTT. This encodes CAWGGQGSGNTIYF. This chain links TRBV30 with TRBJ1-3, with a possible D match to TRBD1 (6 bases). The CDR3 is 14 residues long. Per the germline V gene, CDR1 is GTSNPN and CDR2 is SVGIG (reference sequence). V gave up 5 bases and J gave up 1 base, with 12 bases separating them. The full variable domain, its missing parts supplied by reference TRBV30 and TRBJ1-3, is SQTIHQWPATLVQPVGSPLSLECTVEGTSNPNLYWYRQAAGRGLQLLFYSVGIGQISSEVPQNLSASRPQDRQFILSSKKLLLSDSGFYLCAWGGQGSGNTIYFGEGSWLTVV.

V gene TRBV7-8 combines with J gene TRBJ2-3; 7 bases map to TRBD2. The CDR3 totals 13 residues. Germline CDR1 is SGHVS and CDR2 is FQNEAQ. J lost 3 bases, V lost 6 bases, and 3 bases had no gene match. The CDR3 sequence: CASRGGKTDTQYF. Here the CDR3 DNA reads TGTGCCAGCAGGGGGGGGAAAACAGATACGCAGTATTTT.

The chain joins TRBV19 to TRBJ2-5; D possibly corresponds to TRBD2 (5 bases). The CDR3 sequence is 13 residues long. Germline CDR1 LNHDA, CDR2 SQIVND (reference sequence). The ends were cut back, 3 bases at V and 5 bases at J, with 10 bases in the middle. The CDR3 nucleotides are TGTGCCAGTAGTATTTTCGGGATCGAGACCCAGTACTTC. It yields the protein CASSIFGIETQYF.